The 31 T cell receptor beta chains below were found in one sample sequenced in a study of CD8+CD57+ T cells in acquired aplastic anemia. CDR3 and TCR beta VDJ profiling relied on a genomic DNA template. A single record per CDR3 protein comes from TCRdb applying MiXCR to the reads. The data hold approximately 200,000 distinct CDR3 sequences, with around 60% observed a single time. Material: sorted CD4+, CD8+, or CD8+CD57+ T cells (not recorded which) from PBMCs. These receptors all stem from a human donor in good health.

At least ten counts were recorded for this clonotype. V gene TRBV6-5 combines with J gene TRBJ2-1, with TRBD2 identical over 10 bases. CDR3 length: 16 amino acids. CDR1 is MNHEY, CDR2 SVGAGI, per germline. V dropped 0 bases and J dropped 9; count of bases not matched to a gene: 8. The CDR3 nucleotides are TGTGCCAGCAGTTACTCGCAAGGGACTAGCGATTTTGAGCAGTTCTTC. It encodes CASSYSQGTSDFEQFF.

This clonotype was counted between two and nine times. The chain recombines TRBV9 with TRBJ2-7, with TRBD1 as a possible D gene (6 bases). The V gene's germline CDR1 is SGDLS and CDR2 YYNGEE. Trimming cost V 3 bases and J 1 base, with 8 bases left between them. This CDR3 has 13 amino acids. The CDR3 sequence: CASSGTGSYEQYF. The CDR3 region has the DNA TGTGCCAGCAGCGGAACAGGGTCCTACGAGCAGTACTTC.

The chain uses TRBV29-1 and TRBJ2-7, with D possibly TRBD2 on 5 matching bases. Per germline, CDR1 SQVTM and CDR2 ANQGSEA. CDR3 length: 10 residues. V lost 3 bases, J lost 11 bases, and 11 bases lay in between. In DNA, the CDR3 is TGCAGCGTTGACGGTATGCGGGAGTACTTC. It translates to CSVDGMREYF.

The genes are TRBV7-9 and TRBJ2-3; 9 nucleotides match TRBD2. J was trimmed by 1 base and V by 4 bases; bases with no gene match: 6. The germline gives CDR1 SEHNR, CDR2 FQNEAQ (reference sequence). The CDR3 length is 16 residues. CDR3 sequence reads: CASSSFSGRGTDTQYF. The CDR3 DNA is TGTGCCAGCAGCTCCTTTAGCGGGAGAGGCACAGATACGCAGTATTTT.

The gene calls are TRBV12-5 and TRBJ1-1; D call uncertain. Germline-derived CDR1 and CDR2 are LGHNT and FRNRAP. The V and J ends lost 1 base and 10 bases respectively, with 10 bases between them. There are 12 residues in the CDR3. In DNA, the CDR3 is TGTGCTAGTGGTTTGGATGCGAGCGGAGCTTTCTTT. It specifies CASGLDASGAFF.

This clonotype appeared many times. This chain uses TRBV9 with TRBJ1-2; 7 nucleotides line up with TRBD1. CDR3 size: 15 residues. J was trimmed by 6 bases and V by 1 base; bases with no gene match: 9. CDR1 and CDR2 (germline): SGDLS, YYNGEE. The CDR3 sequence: CASSVFQGGADGYTF. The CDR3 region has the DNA TGTGCCAGCAGCGTATTCCAAGGGGGCGCAGATGGCTACACCTTC.

This CDR3 reads CSANRDTSNSPLHF. In DNA, the CDR3 is TGCAGTGCTAATAGGGACACCTCCAATTCACCCCTCCACTTT. The rearrangement links TRBV20-1 to TRBJ1-6, with D maybe TRBD1 (6 bases). The CDR3 length is 14 residues. Germline CDR1 DFQATT, CDR2 SNEGSKA (reference sequence). With 4 bases removed from V and 7 bases from J, the gap between germline ends came to 14 bases.

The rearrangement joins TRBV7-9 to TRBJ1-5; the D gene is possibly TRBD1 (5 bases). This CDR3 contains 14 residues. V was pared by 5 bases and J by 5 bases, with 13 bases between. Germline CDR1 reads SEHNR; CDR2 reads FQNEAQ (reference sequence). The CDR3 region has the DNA TGTGCCAGCAGCCACCCATGGGGGGATCAGCCCCAGCATTTT. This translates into CASSHPWGDQPQHF.

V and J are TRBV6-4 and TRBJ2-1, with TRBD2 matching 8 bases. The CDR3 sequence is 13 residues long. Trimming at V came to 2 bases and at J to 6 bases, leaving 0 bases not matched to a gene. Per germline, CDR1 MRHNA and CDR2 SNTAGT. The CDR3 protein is CASSDAGGNEQFF. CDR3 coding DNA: TGTGCCAGCAGTGACGCGGGGGGCAATGAGCAGTTCTTC.

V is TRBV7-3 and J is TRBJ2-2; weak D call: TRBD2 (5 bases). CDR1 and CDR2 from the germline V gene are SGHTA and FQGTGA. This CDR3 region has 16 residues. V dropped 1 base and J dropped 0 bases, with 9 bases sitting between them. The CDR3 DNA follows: TGTGCCAGCAGCTTAAATCCAGCGGCGAACACCGGGGAGCTGTTTTTT. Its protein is CASSLNPAANTGELFF.

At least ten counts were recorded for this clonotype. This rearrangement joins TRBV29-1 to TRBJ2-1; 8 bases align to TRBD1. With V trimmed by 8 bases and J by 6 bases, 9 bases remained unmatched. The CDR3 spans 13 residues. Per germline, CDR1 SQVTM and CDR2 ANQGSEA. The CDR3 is CSLIGGTGNEQFF. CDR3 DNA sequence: TGCAGCTTAATAGGGGGGACAGGCAATGAGCAGTTCTTC.

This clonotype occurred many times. For the CDR3, the DNA is TGTGCCAGCAGTAGGGACAGGGATGCCGCTCAGCCCCAGCATTTT. This translates into CASSRDRDAAQPQHF. The rearrangement joins TRBV12-3 or TRBV12-4 to TRBJ1-5; 9 positions match TRBD1. This CDR3 has 15 residues. J was trimmed by 6 bases and V by 5 bases; bases with no gene match: 8.

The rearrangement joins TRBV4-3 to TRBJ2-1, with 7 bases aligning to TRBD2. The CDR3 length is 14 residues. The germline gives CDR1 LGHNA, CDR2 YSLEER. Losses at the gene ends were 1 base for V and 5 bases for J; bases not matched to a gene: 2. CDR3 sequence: CASSQGTRDNEQFF. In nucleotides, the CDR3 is TGCGCCAGCAGCCAAGGGACTAGAGACAATGAGCAGTTCTTC.

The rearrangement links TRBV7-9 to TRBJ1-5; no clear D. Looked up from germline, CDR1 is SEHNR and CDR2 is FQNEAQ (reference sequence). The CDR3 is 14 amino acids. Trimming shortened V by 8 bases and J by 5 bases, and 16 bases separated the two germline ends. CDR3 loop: CASQIFEGDQPQHF. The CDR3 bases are TGTGCCAGCCAAATTTTTGAGGGAGATCAGCCCCAGCATTTT.

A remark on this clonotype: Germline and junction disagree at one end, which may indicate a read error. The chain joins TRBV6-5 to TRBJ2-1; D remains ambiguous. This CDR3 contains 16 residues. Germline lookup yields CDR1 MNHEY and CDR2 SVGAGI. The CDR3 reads CASSYSGPGSCNEQFF. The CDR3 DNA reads TGTGCCAGCAGTTACTCAGGACCAGGCTCCTGCAATGAGCAGTTCTTC.

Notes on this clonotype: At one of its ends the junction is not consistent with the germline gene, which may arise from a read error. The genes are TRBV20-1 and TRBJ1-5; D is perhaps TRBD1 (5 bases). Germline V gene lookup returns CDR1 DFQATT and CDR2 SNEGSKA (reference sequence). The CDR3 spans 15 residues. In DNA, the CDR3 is TGCAGTGCTCCCCAGGGTACGGACTACAATGAGCCCCAGCATTTT. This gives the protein CSAPQGTDYNEPQHF.

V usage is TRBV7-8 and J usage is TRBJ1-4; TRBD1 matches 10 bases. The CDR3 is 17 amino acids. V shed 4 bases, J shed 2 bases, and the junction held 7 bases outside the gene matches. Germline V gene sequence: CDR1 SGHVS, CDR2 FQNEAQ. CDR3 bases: TGTGCCAGCAGCTCAGACAGGGGGCGAGTGACTAATGAAAAACTGTTTTTT. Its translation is CASSSDRGRVTNEKLFF.

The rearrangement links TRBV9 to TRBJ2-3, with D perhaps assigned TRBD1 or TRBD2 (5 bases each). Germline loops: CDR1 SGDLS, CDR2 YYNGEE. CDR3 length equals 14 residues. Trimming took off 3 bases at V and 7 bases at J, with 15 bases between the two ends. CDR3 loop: CASSGHGAPNTQYF. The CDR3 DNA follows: TGTGCCAGCAGCGGACACGGGGCCCCGAATACGCAGTATTTT. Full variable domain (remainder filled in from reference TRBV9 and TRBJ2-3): DSGVTQTPKHLITATGQRVTLRCSPRSGDLSVYWYQQSLDQGLQFLIQYYNGEERAKGNILERFSAQQFPDLHSELNLSSLELGDSALYFCASSGHGAPNTQYFGPGTRLTVL.

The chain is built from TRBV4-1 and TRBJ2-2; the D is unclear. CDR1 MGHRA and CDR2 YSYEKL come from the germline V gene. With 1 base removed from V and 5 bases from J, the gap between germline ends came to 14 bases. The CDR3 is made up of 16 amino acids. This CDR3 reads CASSQVDMGLTGELFF. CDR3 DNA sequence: TGCGCCAGCAGCCAAGTGGATATGGGCCTGACCGGGGAGCTGTTTTTT.

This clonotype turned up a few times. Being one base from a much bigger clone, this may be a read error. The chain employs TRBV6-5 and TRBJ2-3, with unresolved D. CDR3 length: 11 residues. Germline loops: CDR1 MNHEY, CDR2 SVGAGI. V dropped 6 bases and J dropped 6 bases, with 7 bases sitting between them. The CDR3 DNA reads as TGTGCCAGCAGAACCAGGGATACGCAGTATTTT. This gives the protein CASRTRDTQYF.

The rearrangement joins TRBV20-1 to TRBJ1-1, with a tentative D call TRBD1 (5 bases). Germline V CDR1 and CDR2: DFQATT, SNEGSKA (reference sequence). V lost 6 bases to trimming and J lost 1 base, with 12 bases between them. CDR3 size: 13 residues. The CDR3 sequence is CSAWGPQNTEAFF. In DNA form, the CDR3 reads TGCAGTGCCTGGGGACCCCAGAACACTGAAGCTTTCTTT.

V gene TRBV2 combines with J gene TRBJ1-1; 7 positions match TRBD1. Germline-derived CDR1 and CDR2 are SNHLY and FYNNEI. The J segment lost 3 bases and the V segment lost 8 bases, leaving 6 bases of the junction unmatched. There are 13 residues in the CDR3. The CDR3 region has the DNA TGTGCCAGCGGCCGGGACAGTCACACTGAAGCTTTCTTT. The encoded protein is CASGRDSHTEAFF.

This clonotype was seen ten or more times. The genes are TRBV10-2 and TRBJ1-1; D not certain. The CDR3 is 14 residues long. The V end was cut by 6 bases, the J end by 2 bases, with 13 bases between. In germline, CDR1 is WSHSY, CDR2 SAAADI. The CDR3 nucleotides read TGCGCCAGCAGCCCTCCAGACGGAAACACTGAAGCTTTCTTT. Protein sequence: CASSPPDGNTEAFF.

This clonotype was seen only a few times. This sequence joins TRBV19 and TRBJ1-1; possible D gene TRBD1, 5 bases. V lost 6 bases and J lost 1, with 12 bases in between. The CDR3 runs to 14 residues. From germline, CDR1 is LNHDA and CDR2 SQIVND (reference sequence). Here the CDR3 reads CASSVTDANTEAFF. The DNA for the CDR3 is TGTGCCAGTAGCGTGACAGATGCGAACACTGAAGCTTTCTTT.

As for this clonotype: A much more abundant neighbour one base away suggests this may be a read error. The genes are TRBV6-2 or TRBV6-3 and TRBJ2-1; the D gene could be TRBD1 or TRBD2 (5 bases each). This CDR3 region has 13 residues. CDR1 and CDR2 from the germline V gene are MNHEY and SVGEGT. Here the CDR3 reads CASSFSRGYEQSF. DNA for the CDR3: TGTGCCAGCAGCTTTTCACGGGGCTATGAGCAGTCCTTC.

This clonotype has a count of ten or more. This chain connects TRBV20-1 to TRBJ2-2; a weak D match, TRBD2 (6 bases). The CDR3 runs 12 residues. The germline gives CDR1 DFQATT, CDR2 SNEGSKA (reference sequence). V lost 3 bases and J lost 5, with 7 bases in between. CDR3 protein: CSARGGTGELFF. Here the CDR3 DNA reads TGCAGTGCTAGGGGGGGAACCGGGGAGCTGTTTTTT.

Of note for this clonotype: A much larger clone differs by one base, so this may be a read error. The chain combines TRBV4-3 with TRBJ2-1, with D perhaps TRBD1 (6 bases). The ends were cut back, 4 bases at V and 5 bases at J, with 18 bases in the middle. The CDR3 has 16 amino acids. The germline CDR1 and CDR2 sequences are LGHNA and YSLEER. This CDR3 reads CASSPATGPGDNEQFF. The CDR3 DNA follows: TGCGCCAGCAGCCCAGCTACAGGGCCCGGGGACAATGAGCAGTTCTTC.

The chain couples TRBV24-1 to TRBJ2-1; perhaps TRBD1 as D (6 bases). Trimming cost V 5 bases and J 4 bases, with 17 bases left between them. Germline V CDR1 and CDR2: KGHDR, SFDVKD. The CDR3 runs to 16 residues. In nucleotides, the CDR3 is TGTGCCACCAGTGGCATACAGGGAAATGGTTACAATGAGCAGTTCTTC. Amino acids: CATSGIQGNGYNEQFF.

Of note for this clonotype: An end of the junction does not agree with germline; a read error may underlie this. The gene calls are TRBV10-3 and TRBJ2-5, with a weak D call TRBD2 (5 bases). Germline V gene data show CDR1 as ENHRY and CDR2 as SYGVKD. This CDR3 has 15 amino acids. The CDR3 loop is CATSEPRGGQETQYF. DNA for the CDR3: TGTGCCACCAGTGAACCCCGCGGCGGGCAAGAGACCCAGTACTTC.

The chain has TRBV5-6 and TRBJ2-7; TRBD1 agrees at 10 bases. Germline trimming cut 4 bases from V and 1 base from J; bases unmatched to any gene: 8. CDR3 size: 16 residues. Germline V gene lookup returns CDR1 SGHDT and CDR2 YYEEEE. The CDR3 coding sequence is TGTGCCAGCAGCCCTCCGACAGGGGGCAGTTCCTACGAGCAGTACTTC. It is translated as CASSPPTGGSSYEQYF.

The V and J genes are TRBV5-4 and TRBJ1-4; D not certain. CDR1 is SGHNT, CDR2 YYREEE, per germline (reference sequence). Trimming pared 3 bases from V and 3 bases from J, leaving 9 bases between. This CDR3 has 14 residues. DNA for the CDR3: TGTGCCAGCAGCTCCCGTGGCGCTAATGAAAAACTGTTTTTT. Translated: CASSSRGANEKLFF.